This T cell receptor (beta chain) was captured in a study of regulatory T cells in long-lasting Graves disease. CDR3-region Arm-PCR and iRepertoire HTBI primers produced the TCR beta libraries. One entry per CDR3 protein, called by TCRdb with MiXCR from the multiplex PCR reads. The table lists 400,000 to 450,000 distinct CDR3 sequences, about 16% of them singletons, with 16% in the top ten. This clonotype was counted at least ten times. The time point: newly diagnosed GD, antithyroid drugs for less than 3 months. Isolated PBMC RNA provided the starting material for the TCR library. This CDR3 region has 13 residues. V lost 7 bases and J lost 2; bases outside the gene matches: 5. Per the germline V gene, CDR1 is DFQATT and CDR2 is SNEGSKA (reference sequence). This same sample was also part of a study on T cells in Graves' hyperthyroidism and ophthalmopathy.

The V call is TRBV20-1, the J call TRBJ2-7; 10 bases fit TRBD2. The receptor's source is a young woman with Graves disease. The sequencing here drew on peripheral blood mononuclear cells (PBMCs), taken at new diagnosis, from a patient treated with antithyroid drugs. The DNA for the CDR3 is TGCAGTGTCTCCGGGACTAGCGCCTACGAGCAGTACTTC. Amino acids: CSVSGTSAYEQYF.